These T cell receptor beta chains were read from a single sample in a study of cytomegalovirus exposure and HLA in healthy donors. Produced via immunoSEQ multiplex PCR; TCRdb's table is partial and in-frame only. The repertoire includes 150,000 or so clones, roughly 89% of them detected once, and roughly 1.4% sits in the top ten. What was sequenced was PBMCs. Receptors were obtained from a young woman in good health and CMV-seronegative. Both conserved end residues are trimmed from each CDR3.

V,J,CDR3
TRBV5-4,TRBJ2-3,ASSLTVSTDTQY
TRBV14,TRBJ1-1,ASSPRTGGWGTEAF
TRBV4-2,TRBJ2-3,ASSQGPLGLAVTDTQY
TRBV25-1,TRBJ2-7,ASSEPPGYEQY
TRBV6-1,TRBJ1-4,ASSVLEGIGEKLF
TRBV27,TRBJ2-1,ASSLLGGPYNEQF
TRBV2,TRBJ1-5,ASSAQGTNQPQH
TRBV5-1,TRBJ2-3,ASILGLASTDTQY
TRBV10-3,TRBJ1-2,AISESTDPGPYGYT
TRBV5-4,TRBJ1-1,ASSLAGQGEAF
TRBV5-3,TRBJ2-7,ASPTTGPSYEQY
TRBV5-1,TRBJ2-3,ASSTWRGLAGGGSTDTQY
TRBV5-1,TRBJ1-1,ASSLGAGGNTEAF
TRBV4-1,TRBJ1-2,ASSQEWDRANLYGYT
TRBV4-2,TRBJ1-4,ASSQEGRINEKLF
TRBV7-6,TRBJ1-6,ASSLSGTDNSPLH
TRBV6-9,TRBJ1-2,ASSYPEPGQDLLGYT
TRBV6-1,TRBJ1-2,ASSDVTAPYYGYT
TRBV14,TRBJ1-6,ASSPLPGQSSPLH
TRBV7-9,TRBJ2-1,AIPRRSRNAENEQF
TRBV6-5,TRBJ2-7,ASSYSRDGQQY
TRBV21-1,TRBJ2-2,ASSKLAGQGGELF
TRBV6-5,TRBJ2-5,ASSYNRGHQETQY
TRBV15,TRBJ2-3,ATSRRQGETDTQY
TRBV27,TRBJ1-3,ASSPTGRGNTIY
TRBV4-1,TRBJ1-1,ASSQDGGMNTEAF
TRBV5-4,TRBJ1-2,ASSAQRDGSYGYT
TRBV7-6,TRBJ2-7,ASSLGFRLVDDEQY
TRBV13,TRBJ2-7,ASSPRGSGGASSYEQY
TRBV5-1,TRBJ2-7,ASSLSGVEQY
TRBV4-2,TRBJ2-5,ASSQDRGGEETQY
TRBV30,TRBJ2-1,AWSALGGGGYNEQF
TRBV4-1,TRBJ1-2,ASSQAAGTESSNYGYT
TRBV19,TRBJ2-1,ASSISRGNEQF
TRBV19,TRBJ2-1,ASSRTVPGNEQF
TRBV10-2,TRBJ2-7,ASIATGNYEQY
TRBV9,TRBJ1-1,ASSVEDRVNTEAF
TRBV5-1,TRBJ2-7,ASSPGGLPLEQY
TRBV11-2,TRBJ1-6,ASSLEWRADSPLH
TRBV5-1,TRBJ2-1,ASSSSTSGGPTSYNEQF
TRBV6-1,TRBJ2-6,ASSEGESGANVLT
TRBV30,TRBJ1-6,AWSPGQINSPLH
TRBV25-1,TRBJ2-7,ASRPGTGRWQY
TRBV2,TRBJ1-3,ASSAYLIPSGNTIY
TRBV23-1,TRBJ1-1,ASSQPKQGRTNTEAF
TRBV9,TRBJ1-1,ASSVGANTEAF
TRBV29-1,TRBJ1-1,SVKGAGNTEAF
TRBV18,TRBJ2-7,ASSPLQGPPC
TRBV18,TRBJ1-5,ASSPGVGALQPQH
TRBV5-1,TRBJ1-4,ASSGTATNEKLF
TRBV11-3,TRBJ2-7,ASSLDPGDEQY